This T cell receptor beta chain was obtained from a study of cytomegalovirus exposure and HLA in healthy donors. Study-level points and caveats: When analyzed later, the rates of TCR association showed variation by HLA locus, with DRB1 the most and HLA-C the fewest. Highly shared sequence variants in one cluster were likely a sequencing artifact. Later genetic work tied a missense DCLRE1C variant to beta-chain V and J trimming. The investigators catalogued 150 to 200 TCR beta chains as cytomegalovirus-associated.

The CDR3 sequence is 11 residues long. Germline V gene data show CDR1 as MNHNS and CDR2 as SASEGT. The V end lost 7 bases, the J end lost 0 bases, and 4 bases lay between the germline ends. Vbeta (60) and Jbeta (13) primers were used in the PCR. The table came from immunoSEQ multiplex PCR; TCRdb's copy has only in-frame clones and leaves some out. The sample yields approximately 140,000 clones, approximately 80% seen once. A remark on this clone: Its antigen is undetermined.

The TCR sequence derives from a woman aged 50 to 60 in good health and CMV-seropositive. Specimen: PBMCs. The chain couples TRBV6-1 to TRBJ2-7; D remains unclear. The CDR3 loop is CASTNSYEQYF. DNA of the CDR3: TGTGCCAGCACTAACTCCTACGAGCAGTACTTC.